This is a list of T cell receptor beta chains from one sample in a study. TCRdb ran MiXCR on the 5' RACE reads and lists one entry per CDR3 protein. The table has about 54,000 distinct CDR3 sequences, about a sixth seen once; the top ten hold under 3%. The sequencing sample was made of naive CD4+ T cells sorted from blood. These receptors all stem from a female donor with breast cancer. Both conserved end residues are part of each CDR3. Size tells how often a clone was seen (once, few, many) or the class of an expanded clone, and some rows leave it out.

j_call clone_size v_call cdr3_aa
TRBJ2-7 many TRBV7-6 CASSSKTGTGGGEQYF
TRBJ2-7 few TRBV28 CASSFLSRRYNYEQYF
TRBJ1-3 - TRBV7-2 CASSQRSGAGNTIYF
TRBJ2-5 few TRBV28 CASSSGQTRETQYF
TRBJ2-5 few TRBV6-6 CASSYRDRGRQETQYF
TRBJ1-4 few TRBV7-9 CASSLAGGAGGSRKLLF
TRBJ2-1 many TRBV7-3 CASSLMRENEQFF
TRBJ2-7 few TRBV6-5 CASRPSGFIYEQYF
TRBJ1-1 many TRBV4-3 CASSQDNRAGTEAFF
TRBJ2-5 many TRBV7-9 CASSLGYSAETQYF
TRBJ2-2 - TRBV2 CASSVDRGRGGELFF
TRBJ2-7 few TRBV7-2 CASSPQTQSEQYF
TRBJ1-4 many TRBV4-1 CASSQEYRVHEKLFF
TRBJ1-5 many TRBV6-5 CASRRAAGNQPQHF
TRBJ2-1 few TRBV9 CASSVATSTHEQFF
TRBJ2-3 - TRBV6-1 CASTRTTTVTDTQYF